This TCR beta chain was recovered during a study of blood T cell repertoires in COVID-19. Study at large: Acute-phase and convalescent COVID-19 samples originated in the United States, Italy and Spain.

The assay was immunoSEQ multiplex PCR, and TCRdb's table has in-frame clones only and misses some. In the table there are roughly 250,000 clones, roughly 86% of which are singletons. CDR3 length equals 14 residues. Germline-derived CDR1 and CDR2 are MNHEY and SVGEGT. V was trimmed by 0 bases and J by 1 base, leaving 6 bases between them. The origin of this receptor is a young woman with acute or convalescent COVID-19. The chain combines TRBV6-2 or TRBV6-3 with TRBJ2-5; no definite D call. Material: peripheral blood. Here the CDR3 reads CASSYSGLQETQYF. In DNA form, the CDR3 reads TGTGCCAGCAGTTACTCGGGCCTCCAAGAGACCCAGTACTTC.